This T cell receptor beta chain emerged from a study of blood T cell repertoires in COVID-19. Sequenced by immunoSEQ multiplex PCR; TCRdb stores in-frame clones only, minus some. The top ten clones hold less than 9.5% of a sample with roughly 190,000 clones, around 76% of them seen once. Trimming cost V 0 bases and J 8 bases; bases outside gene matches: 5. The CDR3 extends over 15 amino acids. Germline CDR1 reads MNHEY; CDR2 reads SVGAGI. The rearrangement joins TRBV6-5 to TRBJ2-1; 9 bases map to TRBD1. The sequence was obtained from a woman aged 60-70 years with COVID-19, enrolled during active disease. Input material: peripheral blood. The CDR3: CASSYSTQGAYEQFF. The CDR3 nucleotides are TGTGCCAGCAGTTACTCGACACAGGGGGCCTATGAGCAGTTCTTC.